This T cell receptor beta chain derives from a study of T cells in Graves' hyperthyroidism and ophthalmopathy. TCR beta CDR3 region amplification was performed from RNA transcripts. HTBI primers were the set used in a first-round RT-PCR of the TCR CDR3. MiXCR was run by TCRdb on the multiplex PCR reads, yielding one entry per CDR3 protein. The data show more than 550,000 distinct CDR3 sequences, nearly 45% seen once. Clinicians diagnosed patients from clinical symptoms, serum thyroxine and TRAb, thyroid ultrasound and orbital computed tomography. The V segment lost 5 bases and the J segment 8 bases; nucleotides outside the gene matches: 5. CDR1 and CDR2 from the germline V gene are SEHNR and FQNEAQ (reference sequence). There are 14 residues in the CDR3. In the case of this clonotype: Antigen unknown.

Overall study findings and caveats: Stable hyperthyroidism was told apart from ophthalmopathy by a model built on 13 V-J features. In the blood, most expanded thyroid clonotypes above 0.001 appeared as well.

The chain has TRBV7-9 and TRBJ1-4, with 10 bases identical to TRBD1. The sequence derives from an adult man with Graves' disease, either hyperthyroidism or ophthalmopathy (not recorded which). Sequencing was performed on peripheral blood or thyroid tissue (not recorded which). As DNA, the CDR3 is TGTGCCAGCAGCCGGGGACAGGGGCCCGAAAAACTGTTTTTT. This translates into CASSRGQGPEKLFF.